This record concerns one T cell receptor (beta chain) sequence. The identical CDR3 is also encoded by other nucleotide sequences in the sample. CDR3 size: 13 residues. Deletions cut 3 bases from V and 8 bases from J, with 13 bases between. Germline CDR1 and CDR2: MDHEN and SYDVKM. The sample belongs to a study of shared clonotypes between healthy human individuals. The method was immunoSEQ multiplex PCR; TCRdb's version includes in-frame clones alone and lacks a portion of them. Of about 2.1 million clones listed, 93% were seen once; the top ten hold around 1.7%. CD45RO-negative CD8 cells positively selected for CCR7 made up the naive population, which excluded terminally differentiated effector memory CD45RA+ cells.

What was sequenced was naive CD8+ T cells from PBMCs. V is TRBV28 and J is TRBJ1-2, with D perhaps matching TRBD1 (6 bases). The source is a man between 18 and 29 years old in good health. Some clones in this sample may be carry-over from other donors' samples. The DNA for the CDR3 is TGTGCCAGCAGTTTGCGGGGGGCGGACGGCTACACCTTC. Amino acid sequence: CASSLRGADGYTF.